These T cell receptor beta chains were read from a single sample in a study of T cells in Graves' hyperthyroidism and ophthalmopathy. One entry per CDR3 protein results from TCRdb running MiXCR on the multiplex PCR reads. Altogether roughly 660,000 distinct CDR3 sequences are present, 17% being singletons, with the ten largest covering 15%. Sequenced material: blood. The receptor source for this set is a man aged 50-59 years with Graves' hyperthyroidism. The CDR3 runs from the conserved cysteine through the conserved F or W. D genes are given only for firm matches. Some rows mark clone size as missing; the rest say once, few, many or name a class of expanded clone.

d_gene: .
j_gene: TRBJ2-5
abundance: many
v_gene: TRBV28
CDR3aa: CASSSGPQETQYF
CDR3nt: TGTGCCAGCAGTTCCGGGCCCCAAGAGACCCAGTACTTC

d_gene: TRBD1
j_gene: TRBJ1-5
abundance: many
v_gene: TRBV10-3
CDR3aa: CAISATGLREPQHF
CDR3nt: TGTGCCATCAGCGCGACAGGGCTCAGGGAGCCCCAGCATTTT

d_gene: .
j_gene: TRBJ2-7
abundance: many
v_gene: TRBV28
CDR3aa: CASSFTLRLLGRFSYEQYF
CDR3nt: TGTGCCAGCAGTTTTACCTTACGACTACTGGGTAGATTTTCCTACGAGCAGTACTTC

d_gene: TRBD1
j_gene: TRBJ2-1
abundance: .
v_gene: TRBV27
CDR3aa: CASSFSSGTGRHEQFF
CDR3nt: TGTGCCAGCAGTTTCTCCTCAGGGACAGGGAGACATGAGCAGTTCTTC

d_gene: TRBD1
j_gene: TRBJ2-7
abundance: .
v_gene: TRBV7-3
CDR3aa: CASDSRQGVGEQYF
CDR3nt: TGTGCCAGCGACTCTCGACAGGGGGTGGGCGAGCAGTACTTC

d_gene: .
j_gene: TRBJ2-7
abundance: many
v_gene: TRBV28
CDR3aa: CASRGMAYEQYF
CDR3nt: TGTGCCAGCAGGGGGATGGCCTACGAGCAGTACTTC

d_gene: .
j_gene: TRBJ2-3
abundance: many
v_gene: TRBV29-1
CDR3aa: CSVSANRVGATDTQYF
CDR3nt: TGCAGCGTTTCCGCGAACAGGGTGGGCGCCACAGATACGCAGTATTTT

d_gene: TRBD1
j_gene: TRBJ2-5
abundance: medium-sized
v_gene: TRBV28
CDR3aa: CASSLEQGAGETQYF
CDR3nt: TGTGCCAGCAGTTTGGAACAGGGGGCGGGAGAGACCCAGTACTTC

d_gene: .
j_gene: TRBJ2-7
abundance: few
v_gene: TRBV19
CDR3aa: CASSMGGHISYEQYF
CDR3nt: TGTGCCAGTAGTATGGGGGGCCATATCTCCTACGAGCAGTACTTC

d_gene: .
j_gene: TRBJ1-2
abundance: many
v_gene: TRBV19
CDR3aa: CASRSAGTRGYLGYTF
CDR3nt: TGTGCCAGTAGGTCGGCCGGGACGCGGGGCTACCTTGGCTACACCTTC

d_gene: TRBD2
j_gene: TRBJ2-1
abundance: .
v_gene: TRBV20-1
CDR3aa: CSAGIFGGRGNEQFF
CDR3nt: TGCAGTGCGGGGATTTTCGGAGGGAGGGGCAATGAGCAGTTCTTC

d_gene: .
j_gene: TRBJ1-1
abundance: .
v_gene: TRBV19
CDR3aa: CASSINPKRNTEAFF
CDR3nt: TGTGCCAGTAGTATTAATCCGAAACGGAACACTGAAGCTTTCTTT

d_gene: .
j_gene: TRBJ2-2
abundance: few
v_gene: TRBV6-1
CDR3aa: CASSNWGQPGELFF
CDR3nt: TGTGCCAGCAGTAACTGGGGGCAGCCCGGGGAGCTGTTTTTT

d_gene: TRBD1
j_gene: TRBJ1-1
abundance: few
v_gene: TRBV5-1
CDR3aa: CASSLGGRGRNTEAFF
CDR3nt: TGCGCCAGCAGCTTGGGGGGCAGGGGGAGAAACACTGAAGCTTTCTTT

d_gene: .
j_gene: TRBJ2-2
abundance: many
v_gene: TRBV2
CDR3aa: CASSEDRLDTGELFF
CDR3nt: TGTGCCAGCAGTGAAGACAGGTTGGACACCGGGGAGCTGTTTTTT

d_gene: .
j_gene: TRBJ2-2
abundance: few
v_gene: TRBV19
CDR3aa: CASRGPFSWTENTGELFF
CDR3nt: TGTGCCAGCCGGGGTCCCTTCTCCTGGACAGAAAACACCGGGGAGCTGTTTTTT

d_gene: TRBD2
j_gene: TRBJ2-1
abundance: many
v_gene: TRBV5-1
CDR3aa: CASSSTSGDLYNEQFF
CDR3nt: TGCGCCAGCAGTTCGACTAGCGGAGACCTCTACAATGAGCAGTTCTTC

d_gene: .
j_gene: TRBJ2-3
abundance: .
v_gene: TRBV7-9
CDR3aa: CASTHWGVPDTQYF
CDR3nt: TGTGCCAGCACCCACTGGGGGGTACCAGATACGCAGTATTTT

d_gene: TRBD1
j_gene: TRBJ2-3
abundance: few
v_gene: TRBV4-3
CDR3aa: CASSQQTGLSTDTQYF
CDR3nt: TGCGCCAGCAGCCAACAGACAGGGCTGAGCACAGATACGCAGTATTTT

d_gene: TRBD2
j_gene: TRBJ2-2
abundance: many
v_gene: TRBV7-3
CDR3aa: CASSPTGGRTGELFF
CDR3nt: TGTGCCAGCAGCCCCACGGGAGGTCGCACCGGGGAGCTGTTTTTT

d_gene: .
j_gene: TRBJ1-4
abundance: many
v_gene: TRBV2
CDR3aa: CASSPEGATNEKLFF
CDR3nt: TGTGCCAGCAGTCCGGAAGGCGCAACTAATGAAAAACTGTTTTTT

d_gene: TRBD2
j_gene: TRBJ2-5
abundance: many
v_gene: TRBV12-3/TRBV12-4
CDR3aa: CASTPGGTQYF
CDR3nt: TGTGCCAGCACCCCGGGGGGGACCCAGTACTTC

d_gene: .
j_gene: TRBJ2-3
abundance: many
v_gene: TRBV11-2
CDR3aa: CASSYNTQYF
CDR3nt: TGTGCCAGCAGCTACAATACGCAGTATTTT

d_gene: TRBD2
j_gene: TRBJ2-7
abundance: many
v_gene: TRBV30
CDR3aa: CAWRGTSGTYEQYF
CDR3nt: TGTGCCTGGAGAGGGACTAGCGGTACCTACGAGCAGTACTTC

d_gene: .
j_gene: TRBJ2-7
abundance: .
v_gene: TRBV6-1
CDR3aa: CASSEAGRGPVEQYF
CDR3nt: TGTGCCAGCAGTGAAGCGGGGCGGGGGCCGGTTGAGCAGTACTTC

d_gene: .
j_gene: TRBJ1-5
abundance: few
v_gene: TRBV19
CDR3aa: CASSAPIPGRHQPQHF
CDR3nt: TGTGCCAGTAGTGCCCCCATTCCGGGAAGACATCAGCCCCAGCATTTT

d_gene: TRBD1
j_gene: TRBJ1-1
abundance: many
v_gene: TRBV28
CDR3aa: CASSGWDRENTEAFF
CDR3nt: TGTGCCAGCAGTGGTTGGGACAGGGAGAACACTGAAGCTTTCTTT

d_gene: TRBD1
j_gene: TRBJ1-5
abundance: .
v_gene: TRBV3-1
CDR3aa: CASSWGQLGTNQPQHF
CDR3nt: TGTGCCAGCAGCTGGGGACAGCTCGGTACTAATCAGCCCCAGCATTTT

d_gene: .
j_gene: TRBJ2-1
abundance: many
v_gene: TRBV12-3/TRBV12-4
CDR3aa: CASSLLAAQGNEQFF
CDR3nt: TGTGCCAGCAGTTTGCTAGCGGCTCAGGGGAATGAGCAGTTCTTC

d_gene: .
j_gene: TRBJ2-2
abundance: many
v_gene: TRBV30
CDR3aa: CAWSRTVNTGELFF
CDR3nt: TGTGCCTGGAGCAGGACAGTGAACACCGGGGAGCTGTTTTTT